This TCR beta chain came from a study of blood T cell repertoires in COVID-19. Overall study: Material from acute and convalescent COVID-19 was sourced from the United States, Italy and Spain. From T cells, B-cell-depleted T cells, or PBMCs came the material, which was cDNA or gDNA.

The length of the CDR3 is 13 residues. Trimming took off 3 bases at V and 2 bases at J, with 7 bases between the two ends. Clones were sequenced by immunoSEQ multiplex PCR, and TCRdb holds only the in-frame ones, with some missing. In the table there are hundreds of thousands of clones, around nine tenths of which are singletons. The genes are TRBV23-1 and TRBJ1-2, with D hard to call. TRBV23-1 is labeled an ORF, and its function is uncertain. This TCR came from a woman aged 55-75 years with acute or convalescent COVID-19. The sequencing sample was made of peripheral blood. The CDR3 here is CASSQRENYGYTF. CDR3 coding DNA: TGCGCCAGCAGTCAGAGGGAGAACTATGGCTACACCTTC.